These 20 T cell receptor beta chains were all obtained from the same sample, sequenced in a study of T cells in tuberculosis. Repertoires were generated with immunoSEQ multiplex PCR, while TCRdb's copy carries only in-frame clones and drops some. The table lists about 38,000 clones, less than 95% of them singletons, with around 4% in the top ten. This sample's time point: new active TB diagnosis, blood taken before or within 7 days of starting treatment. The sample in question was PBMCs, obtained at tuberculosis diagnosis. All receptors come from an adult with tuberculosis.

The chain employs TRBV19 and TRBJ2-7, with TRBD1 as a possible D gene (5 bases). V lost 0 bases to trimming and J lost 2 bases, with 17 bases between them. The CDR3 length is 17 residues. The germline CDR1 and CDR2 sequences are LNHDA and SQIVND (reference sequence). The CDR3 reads CASSIEGPDSNTYEQYF. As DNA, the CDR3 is TGTGCCAGTAGTATAGAGGGGCCCGACAGTAATACCTACGAGCAGTACTTC.

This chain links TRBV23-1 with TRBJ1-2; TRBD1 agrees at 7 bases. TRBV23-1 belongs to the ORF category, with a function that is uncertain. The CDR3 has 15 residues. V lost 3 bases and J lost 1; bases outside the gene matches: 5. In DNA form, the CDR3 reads TGCGCCAGCAGTCACCAATACAGGGGTAACTATGGCTACACCTTC. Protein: CASSHQYRGNYGYTF.

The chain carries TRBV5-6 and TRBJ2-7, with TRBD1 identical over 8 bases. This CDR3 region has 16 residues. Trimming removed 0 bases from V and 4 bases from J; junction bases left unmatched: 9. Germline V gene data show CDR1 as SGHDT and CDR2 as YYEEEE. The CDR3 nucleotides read TGTGCCAGCAGCTTGGCTCGGCAGGGGGCACCTTACGAGCAGTACTTC. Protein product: CASSLARQGAPYEQYF.

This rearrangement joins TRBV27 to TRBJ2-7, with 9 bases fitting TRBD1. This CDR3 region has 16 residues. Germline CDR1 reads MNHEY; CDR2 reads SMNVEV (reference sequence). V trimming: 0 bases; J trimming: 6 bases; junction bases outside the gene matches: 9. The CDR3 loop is CASSLSYRGLSSEQYF. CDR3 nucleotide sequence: TGTGCCAGCAGTTTATCCTACAGGGGGCTATCGTCCGAGCAGTACTTC.

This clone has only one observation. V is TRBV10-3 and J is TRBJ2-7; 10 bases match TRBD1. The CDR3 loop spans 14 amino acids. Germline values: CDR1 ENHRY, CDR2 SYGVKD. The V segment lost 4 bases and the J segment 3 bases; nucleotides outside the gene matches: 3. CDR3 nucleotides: TGTGCCATCAGTGTTGGACAGGGGGTCTACGAGCAGTACTTC. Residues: CAISVGQGVYEQYF.

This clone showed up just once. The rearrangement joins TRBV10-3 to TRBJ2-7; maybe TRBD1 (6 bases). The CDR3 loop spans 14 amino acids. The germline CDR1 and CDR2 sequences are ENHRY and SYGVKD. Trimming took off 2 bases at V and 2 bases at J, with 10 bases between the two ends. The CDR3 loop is CAISEGQLAYEQYF. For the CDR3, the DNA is TGTGCCATCAGTGAGGGACAGCTTGCCTACGAGCAGTACTTC.

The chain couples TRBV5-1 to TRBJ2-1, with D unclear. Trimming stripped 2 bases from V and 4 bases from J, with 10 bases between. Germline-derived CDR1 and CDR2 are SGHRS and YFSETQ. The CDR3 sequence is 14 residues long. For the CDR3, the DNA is TGCGCCAGCAGCTTCCGACTCCTATACAATGAGCAGTTCTTC. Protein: CASSFRLLYNEQFF.

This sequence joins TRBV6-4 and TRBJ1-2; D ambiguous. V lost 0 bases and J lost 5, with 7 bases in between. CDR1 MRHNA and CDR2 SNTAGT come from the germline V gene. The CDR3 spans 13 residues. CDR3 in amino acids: CASSDSAGYGYTF. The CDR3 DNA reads TGTGCCAGCAGTGACTCGGCGGGGTATGGCTACACCTTC.

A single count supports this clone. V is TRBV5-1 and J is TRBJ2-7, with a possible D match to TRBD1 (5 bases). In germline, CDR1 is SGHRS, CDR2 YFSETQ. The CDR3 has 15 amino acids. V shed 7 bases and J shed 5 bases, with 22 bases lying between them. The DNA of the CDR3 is TGCGCCAGCCGAGAGACAGACCCATTTATGCACGAGCAGTACTTC. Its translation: CASRETDPFMHEQYF.

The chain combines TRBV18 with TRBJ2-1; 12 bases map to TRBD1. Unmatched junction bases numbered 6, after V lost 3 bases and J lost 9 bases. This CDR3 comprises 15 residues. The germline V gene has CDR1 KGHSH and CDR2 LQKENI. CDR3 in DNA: TGTGCCAGCTCACCCTTGGGACAGGGGGCCGGTGAGCAGTTCTTC. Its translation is CASSPLGQGAGEQFF.

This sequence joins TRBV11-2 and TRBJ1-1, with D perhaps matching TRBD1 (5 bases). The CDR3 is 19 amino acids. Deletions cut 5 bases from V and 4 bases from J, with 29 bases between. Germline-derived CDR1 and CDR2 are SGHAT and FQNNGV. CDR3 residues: CASSPLRGGEGIRGTEAFF. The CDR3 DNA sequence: TGTGCCAGCAGCCCCTTAAGGGGCGGGGAGGGTATTCGCGGCACTGAAGCTTTCTTT.

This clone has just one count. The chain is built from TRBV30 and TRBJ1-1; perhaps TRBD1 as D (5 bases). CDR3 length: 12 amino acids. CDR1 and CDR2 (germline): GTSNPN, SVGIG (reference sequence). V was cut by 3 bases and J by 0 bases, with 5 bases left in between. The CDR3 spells CAWRQVNTEAFF. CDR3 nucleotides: TGTGCCTGGAGACAGGTGAACACTGAAGCTTTCTTT.

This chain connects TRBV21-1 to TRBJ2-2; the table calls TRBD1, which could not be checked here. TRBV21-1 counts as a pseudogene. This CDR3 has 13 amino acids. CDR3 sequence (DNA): TGTGCCAGCCCAGGGGTGCTCACCGGGGAGCTGTTTTTT. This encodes CASPGVLTGELFF.

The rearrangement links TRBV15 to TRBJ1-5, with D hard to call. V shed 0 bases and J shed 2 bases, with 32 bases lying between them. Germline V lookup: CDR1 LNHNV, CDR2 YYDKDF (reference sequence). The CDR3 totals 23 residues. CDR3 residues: CATSRDLQFGAGFVVRGNQPQHF. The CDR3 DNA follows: TGTGCCACCAGCAGAGATCTCCAATTCGGTGCGGGGTTTGTGGTCCGGGGCAATCAGCCCCAGCATTTT.

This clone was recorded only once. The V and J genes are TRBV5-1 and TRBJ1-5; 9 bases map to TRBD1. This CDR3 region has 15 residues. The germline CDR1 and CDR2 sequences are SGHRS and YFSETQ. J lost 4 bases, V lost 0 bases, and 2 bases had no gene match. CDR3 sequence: CASSLEGTGNQPQHF. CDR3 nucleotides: TGCGCCAGCAGCTTGGAAGGGACAGGGAATCAGCCCCAGCATTTT.

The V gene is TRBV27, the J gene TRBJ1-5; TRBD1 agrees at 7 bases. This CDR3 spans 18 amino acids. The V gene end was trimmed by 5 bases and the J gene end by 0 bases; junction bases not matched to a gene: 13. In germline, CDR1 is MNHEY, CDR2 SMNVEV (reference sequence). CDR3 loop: CASSPSPRDSYSNQPQHF. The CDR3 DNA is TGTGCCAGCAGTCCTAGCCCCCGGGACAGTTATAGCAATCAGCCCCAGCATTTT.

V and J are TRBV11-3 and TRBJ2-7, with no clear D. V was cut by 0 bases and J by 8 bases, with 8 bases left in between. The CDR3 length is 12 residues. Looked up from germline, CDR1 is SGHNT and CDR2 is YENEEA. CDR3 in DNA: TGTGCCAGCAGCTTAGAAACTCATAAGCAGTACTTC. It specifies CASSLETHKQYF.

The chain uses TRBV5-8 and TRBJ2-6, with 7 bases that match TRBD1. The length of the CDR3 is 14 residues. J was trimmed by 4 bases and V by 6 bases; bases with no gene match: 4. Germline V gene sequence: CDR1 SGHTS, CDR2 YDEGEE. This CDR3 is CASKTGTGANVLTF. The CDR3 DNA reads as TGTGCCAGCAAGACAGGGACCGGGGCCAACGTCCTGACTTTC.

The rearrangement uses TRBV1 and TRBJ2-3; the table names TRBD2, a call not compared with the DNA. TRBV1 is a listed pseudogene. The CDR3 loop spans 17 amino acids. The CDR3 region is CTSSQDGTRQDTDTQYF. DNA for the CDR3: TGCACCAGCAGCCAGGACGGGACTAGACAAGACACAGATACGCAGTATTTT.

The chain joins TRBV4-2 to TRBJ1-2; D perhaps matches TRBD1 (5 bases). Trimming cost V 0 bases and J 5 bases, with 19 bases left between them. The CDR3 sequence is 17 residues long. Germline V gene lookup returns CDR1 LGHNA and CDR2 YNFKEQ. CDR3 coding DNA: TGTGCCAGCAGCCAAGAGCTTACGGCAGGGTCGGAGTATGGCTACACCTTC. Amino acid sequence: CASSQELTAGSEYGYTF.